This T cell receptor beta chain was identified in a study of blood T cells in healthy people across ages. Trimming took off 4 bases at V and 5 bases at J, with 15 bases between the two ends. The CDR3 sequence is 15 residues long. CDR1 LNHDA and CDR2 SQIVND come from the germline V gene (reference sequence). Study-wide results and limits: With age, beta diversity per million T cells declined roughly linearly, significantly by 30 to 40. Donor CMV infection status was unknown, possibly confounding age-related changes in expanded clonotypes.

For the second PCR, which ran for 7 to 11 cycles, a sample-barcoded 5' primer and a J-beta primer mix were used. TCRdb reanalysed the 5' RACE reads using MiXCR and keeps one entry per CDR3 protein. The sample lists 700,000 to 900,000 distinct CDR3 sequences; 20% to 30% were seen once. With regard to this clonotype: Its matching antigen is unknown.

The same data also went into a second study, on T cells of mothers and their children. This second study says: Persisting microchimeric T cell clones went undetected.

The sequencing input was blood. The TCR sequence derives from a boy younger than 18 in good health. The rearrangement links TRBV19 to TRBJ1-5, with D maybe TRBD1 (6 bases). CDR3 sequence reads: CASSRDTGWYQPQHF. The CDR3 DNA reads TGTGCCAGTAGTAGGGACACCGGGTGGTATCAGCCCCAGCATTTT.